The 7 T cell receptor beta chains given below trace back to one sample, sequenced in a study of blood T cells in healthy people across ages. Alongside a J-beta primer mix, a sample-barcoded 5' primer served in a second PCR lasting about 6 to 12 cycles. Each CDR3 protein is one row after TCRdb ran MiXCR on the 5' RACE reads. The sample shows roughly 500,000 distinct CDR3 sequences, approximately 27% of them seen only once. Sequencing input: blood. The receptor set was obtained from a woman aged 65 to 85 in good health.

This clonotype was picked up many times. This chain links TRBV27 with TRBJ2-5; possibly TRBD1 for D (6 bases). The J call is uncertain, as TRBJ2-7 better fits the DNA end. Germline V gives CDR1 MNHEY, CDR2 SMNVEV (reference sequence). This CDR3 comprises 15 residues. Written as DNA, the CDR3 is TGTGCCAGCAGTCCGACCCCTTGGACAGTCTACGAGCAGTACTTC. Amino acid sequence: CASSPTPWTVYEQYF.

The chain recombines TRBV6-5 with TRBJ1-6; 9 bases map to TRBD1. CDR3 length: 13 amino acids. Germline-derived CDR1 and CDR2 are MNHEY and SVGAGI. Losses at the gene ends were 5 bases for V and 12 bases for J; bases not matched to a gene: 5. The CDR3 coding sequence is TGTGCCAGCAGTAACCGGGACAGGGAACCCCTCCACTTT. Its translation is CASSNRDREPLHF.

This chain links TRBV7-2 with TRBJ1-2; D might be TRBD1 (6 bases). The CDR3 extends over 12 amino acids. CDR1 and CDR2 from the germline V gene are SGHTA and FQGNSA. V was pared by 7 bases and J by 5 bases, with 11 bases between. CDR3 in amino acids: CASNDRFYGYTF. The CDR3 DNA sequence: TGTGCCAGCAACGACAGGTTTTATGGCTACACCTTC.

V is TRBV7-2 and J is TRBJ2-3, with 10 positions matching TRBD2. The junction had 9 bases not matched to a gene; V was cut back by 5 bases and J by 4 bases. CDR3 length equals 16 residues. Germline lookup yields CDR1 SGHTA and CDR2 FQGNSA. CDR3 sequence reads: CASSPQAGGRADTQYF. The CDR3 DNA sequence: TGTGCCAGCAGCCCTCAAGCGGGGGGGCGCGCAGATACGCAGTATTTT.

The V and J genes are TRBV2 and TRBJ2-7; 9 nucleotides agree with TRBD1. The CDR3 length is 14 residues. The germline CDR1 and CDR2 sequences are SNHLY and FYNNEI. V was clipped by 4 bases and J by 7 bases; unmatched bases: 8. The CDR3 sequence is CASSGQGGLGEQYF. CDR3 DNA sequence: TGTGCCAGCAGTGGACAGGGGGGCTTGGGAGAGCAGTACTTC.

The gene calls are TRBV6-6 and TRBJ1-2; no reliable D call. The ends were cut back, 7 bases at V and 4 bases at J, with 10 bases in the middle. The germline CDR1 and CDR2 sequences are MNHNY and SVGAGI (reference sequence). There are 12 residues in the CDR3. The CDR3 DNA reads as TGTGCCAGCACCGAGGGTACCTATGGCTACACCTTC. As protein: CASTEGTYGYTF.

The rearrangement uses TRBV20-1 and TRBJ2-4; 7 bases fit TRBD1. CDR1 is DFQATT, CDR2 SNEGSKA, per germline (reference sequence). CDR3 length: 16 residues. V was pared by 1 base and J by 0 bases, with 6 bases of the junction left unmatched. The DNA for the CDR3 is TGCAGTGCTAGAGGACAGGGCTCCTTAGCCAAAAACATTCAGTACTTC. Amino acid sequence: CSARGQGSLAKNIQYF.